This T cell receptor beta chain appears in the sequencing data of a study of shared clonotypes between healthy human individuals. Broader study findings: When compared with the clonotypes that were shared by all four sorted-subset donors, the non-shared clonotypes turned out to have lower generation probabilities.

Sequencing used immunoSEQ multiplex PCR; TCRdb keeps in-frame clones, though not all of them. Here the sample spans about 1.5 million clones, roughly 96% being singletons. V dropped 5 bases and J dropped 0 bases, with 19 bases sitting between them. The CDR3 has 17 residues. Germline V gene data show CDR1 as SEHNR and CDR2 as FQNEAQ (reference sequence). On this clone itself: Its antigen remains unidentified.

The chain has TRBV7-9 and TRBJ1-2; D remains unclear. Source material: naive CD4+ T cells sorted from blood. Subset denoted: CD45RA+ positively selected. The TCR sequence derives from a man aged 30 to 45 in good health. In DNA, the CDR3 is TGTGCCAGCAGCCATACAAGTGGAGATAGTCCTAACTATGGCTACACCTTC. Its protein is CASSHTSGDSPNYGYTF.